Included here is one T cell receptor (beta chain) sequence, with context. The germline V gene has CDR1 DFQATT and CDR2 SNEGSKA (reference sequence). CDR3 length: 13 residues. The V segment lost 5 bases and the J segment 2 bases; nucleotides outside the gene matches: 6. It was with random hexamers that roughly 0.5 to 1 ug RNA was reverse transcribed. Using its own MiXCR run on the immunoSEQ multiplex PCR reads, TCRdb lists one record per CDR3 protein. The sample lists roughly 220,000 distinct CDR3 sequences, roughly 93% occurring once. This sample was included in a study of CD8 T cells in Susac syndrome. As for the study in general: Active disease was present in five or six of the sequenced Susac syndrome patients, whereas fewer than 10 of them were in remission.

V and J are TRBV20-1 and TRBJ2-7, with TRBD1 identical over 7 bases. Sequences were obtained from CD4+ T cells from PBMCs. The sequence was collected from a human donor with Susac syndrome. The CDR3 protein is CSAVGQIPYEQYF. The CDR3 region has the DNA TGCAGTGCTGTGGGACAGATCCCCTACGAGCAGTACTTC.